The TCR beta chain under discussion was sequenced for a study of a mutant IDH1 vaccine in newly diagnosed glioma. As for the study in general: Receipt of radiotherapy, temozolomide, or both preceded the study, and most received both.

Here immunoSEQ multiplex PCR was the method, and the copy in TCRdb shows in-frame clones only, minus some. Counted here are 30,000 or so clones, roughly 87% occurring once; the ten biggest clones make up around 20%. Time point specified: baseline, week 1 (first vaccination visit). Regarding treatment: pre-vaccination baseline after standard-of-care therapy. Diagnosis in the donors showed new WHO grade 3 or 4 astrocytomas that were IDH1-mutant and ATRX-lost. To note about this clone: Different DNA sequences within this sample yield the same CDR3.

This clonotype was obtained from a man aged 25-45 years with glioma. This specimen was PBMCs, taken from a glioma patient treated with radiotherapy, temozolomide or both.

CDR3: CASRDNYGYTF. The CDR3 nucleotides are TGTGCCAGTAGGGACAACTATGGCTACACCTTC. This chain joins TRBV19 and TRBJ1-2; D not certain. Germline lookup yields CDR1 LNHDA and CDR2 SQIVND (reference sequence). This CDR3 is 11 amino acids long. V was cut by 6 bases and J by 2 bases, with 4 bases left in between.